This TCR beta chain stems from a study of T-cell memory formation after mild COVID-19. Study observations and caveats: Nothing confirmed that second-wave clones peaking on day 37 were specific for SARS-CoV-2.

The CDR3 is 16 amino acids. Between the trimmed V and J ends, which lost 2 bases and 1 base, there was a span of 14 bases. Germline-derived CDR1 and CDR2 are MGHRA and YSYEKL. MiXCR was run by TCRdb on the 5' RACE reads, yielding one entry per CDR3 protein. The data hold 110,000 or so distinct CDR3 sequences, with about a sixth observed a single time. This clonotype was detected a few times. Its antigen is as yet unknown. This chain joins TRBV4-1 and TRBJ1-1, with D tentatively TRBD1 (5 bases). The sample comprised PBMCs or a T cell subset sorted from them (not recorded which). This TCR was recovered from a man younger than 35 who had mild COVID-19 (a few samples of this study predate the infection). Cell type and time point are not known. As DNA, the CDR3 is TGCGCCAGCAGCCAACCACATCCGGGGACGAACACTGAAGCTTTCTTT. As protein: CASSQPHPGTNTEAFF.